Shown below are 29 T cell receptor beta chains from a single sample sequenced in a study of cytomegalovirus exposure and HLA in healthy donors. Amplification used 60 Vbeta primers and 13 Jbeta primers. The table came from immunoSEQ multiplex PCR; TCRdb's copy has only in-frame clones and leaves some out. Here the sample spans about 140,000 clones, 60% to 80% being singletons. Sequenced sample: PBMCs. The receptors derive from a female donor in good health and CMV-seronegative.

The chain joins TRBV5-6 to TRBJ1-4; TRBD1 aligns across 10 bases. CDR1 SGHDT and CDR2 YYEEEE come from the germline V gene. This CDR3 has 14 residues. V shed 2 bases, J shed 8 bases, and the junction held 3 bases outside the gene matches. The DNA for the CDR3 is TGTGCCAGCAGCTTAGGGACAGGGGTCGAAAAACTGTTTTTT. Its protein product is CASSLGTGVEKLFF.

The genes are TRBV4-1 and TRBJ1-5, with D perhaps matching TRBD1 (5 bases). Trimming cost V 3 bases and J 5 bases, with 8 bases left between them. The CDR3 contains 13 residues. Per germline, CDR1 MGHRA and CDR2 YSYEKL. CDR3 nucleotide sequence: TGCGCCAGCAGCCAGGGAGGGGATCAGCCCCAGCATTTT. Amino acids: CASSQGGDQPQHF.

The chain carries TRBV10-1 and TRBJ2-5; D gene unclear. Matching the DNA end better, TRBJ2-7 makes the J call doubtful. The CDR3 runs to 16 residues. Germline V CDR1 and CDR2: WNHNN, SYGVQD (reference sequence). The DNA of the CDR3 is TGCGCCAGCAGTGAGTATCGGGTAAATGCCCCCTACGAGCAGTACTTC. It yields the protein CASSEYRVNAPYEQYF.

This sequence joins TRBV9 and TRBJ1-1; D possibly corresponds to TRBD1 (5 bases). Per the germline V gene, CDR1 is SGDLS and CDR2 is YYNGEE. The ends were cut back, 0 bases at V and 1 base at J, with 7 bases in the middle. The CDR3 totals 14 residues. This CDR3 is CASSVDDRNTEAFF. The CDR3 DNA is TGTGCCAGCAGCGTAGACGACAGGAACACTGAAGCTTTCTTT. Full variable domain (remainder filled in from reference TRBV9 and TRBJ1-1): DSGVTQTPKHLITATGQRVTLRCSPRSGDLSVYWYQQSLDQGLQFLIQYYNGEERAKGNILERFSAQQFPDLHSELNLSSLELGDSALYFCASSVDDRNTEAFFGQGTRLTVV.

A note on this clone: The junction and the germline gene differ at one end; a read error may be behind it. Here the CDR3 DNA reads TGTTCCAGCAGCTCGGACGTACTAGCGGGGGGGCCCGTTTCCTACGAGCAGTACTTC. Translating gives CSSSSDVLAGGPVSYEQYF. The chain recombines TRBV7-9 with TRBJ2-7, with TRBD2 identical over 13 bases. Germline CDR1 is SEHNR and CDR2 is FQNEAQ (reference sequence). This CDR3 is built from 19 residues.

This clone was picked up one time. The rearrangement links TRBV4-2 to TRBJ1-2; the D gene is possibly TRBD1 (6 bases). Between the trimmed V and J ends, which lost 0 bases and 4 bases, there was a span of 15 bases. Germline V lookup: CDR1 LGHNA, CDR2 YNFKEQ. This CDR3 has 16 residues. The chain's CDR3 is CASSQDRAGETYGYTF. Written as DNA, the CDR3 is TGTGCCAGCAGCCAAGATAGGGCAGGGGAGACCTATGGCTACACCTTC.

The gene calls are TRBV11-1 and TRBJ2-3; 13 bases map to TRBD2. V shed 5 bases and J 3 bases; nucleotides not matched to a gene: 5. This CDR3 is built from 16 residues. Germline assignment: CDR1 SGHAT and CDR2 FQDESV (reference sequence). CDR3 loop: CASSGGGLAGTDTQYF. CDR3 bases: TGTGCCAGCAGCGGAGGGGGACTAGCGGGAACAGATACGCAGTATTTT.

CDR3 amino acids: CASSVDGSGIRETQYF. The CDR3 bases are TGTGCCAGCAGCGTAGATGGTAGCGGGATTAGAGAGACCCAGTACTTC. This chain links TRBV9 with TRBJ2-5; 8 nucleotides match TRBD2. CDR3 length: 16 amino acids. The V segment lost 0 bases and the J segment 4 bases; nucleotides outside the gene matches: 8. The germline CDR1 and CDR2 sequences are SGDLS and YYNGEE.

This clone has just a few counts. The chain recombines TRBV4-1 with TRBJ1-4, with no clear D. Between the trimmed V and J ends, which lost 0 bases and 4 bases, there was a span of 6 bases. The CDR3 extends over 14 amino acids. The germline V gene has CDR1 MGHRA and CDR2 YSYEKL. CDR3: CASSQEQLNEKLFF. The DNA of the CDR3 is TGCGCCAGCAGCCAAGAACAGCTTAATGAAAAACTGTTTTTT.

The CDR3 is CASSPGTVRETQYF. The CDR3 DNA is TGTGCCAGCAGCCCGGGGACAGTAAGAGAGACCCAGTACTTC. The chain recombines TRBV14 with TRBJ2-5, with TRBD1 matching over 7 bases. V lost 4 bases and J lost 4; bases outside the gene matches: 6. Germline lookup yields CDR1 SGHDN and CDR2 FVKESK. The CDR3 consists of 14 residues.

The chain combines TRBV11-2 with TRBJ2-7; D might be TRBD2 (5 bases). The V end was cut by 0 bases, the J end by 0 bases, with 15 bases between. This CDR3 has 17 residues. Germline CDR1 reads SGHAT; CDR2 reads FQNNGV. CDR3 in amino acids: CASSLEVVVGSSYEQYF. The CDR3 bases are TGTGCCAGCAGCTTAGAAGTTGTAGTGGGGAGCTCCTACGAGCAGTACTTC. The variable domain in full, completed from reference TRBV11-2 and TRBJ2-7, reads EAGVAQSPRYKIIEKRQSVAFWCNPISGHATLYWYQQILGQGPKLLIQFQNNGVVDDSQLPKDRFSAERLKGVDSTLKIQPAKLEDSAVYLCASSLEVVVGSSYEQYFGPGTRLTVT.

This rearrangement joins TRBV28 to TRBJ1-1; a possible D gene is TRBD1 (6 bases). Germline V lookup: CDR1 MDHEN, CDR2 SYDVKM. The V and J ends lost 7 bases and 5 bases respectively, with 17 bases between them. The CDR3 totals 14 residues. The CDR3 loop reads CASTPGRGGTEAFF. CDR3 bases: TGTGCCAGCACCCCGGGCAGGGGAGGGACTGAAGCTTTCTTT.

This clone was seen only a few times. The chain joins TRBV18 to TRBJ1-1; D gene ambiguous. This CDR3 region has 13 residues. CDR1 is KGHSH and CDR2 is LQKENI in the germline V gene. V lost 2 bases, J lost 8 bases, and 12 bases lay in between. CDR3 region: CASSPGGNREAFF. The CDR3, as DNA: TGTGCCAGCTCACCAGGCGGGAACAGAGAAGCTTTCTTT.

The chain recombines TRBV7-8 with TRBJ1-5, with D possibly matching TRBD1 (6 bases). The length of the CDR3 is 13 residues. Germline V gene lookup returns CDR1 SGHVS and CDR2 FQNEAQ. Trimming pared 6 bases from V and 7 bases from J, leaving 13 bases between. The CDR3 here is CASRDTGTQPQHF. CDR3 bases: TGTGCCAGCAGGGATACAGGGACGCAGCCCCAGCATTTT.

V and J are TRBV10-3 and TRBJ1-4; 9 bases map to TRBD1. The V gene end was trimmed by 5 bases and the J gene end by 2 bases; junction bases not matched to a gene: 15. Germline V CDR1 and CDR2: ENHRY, SYGVKD. CDR3 length: 19 amino acids. CDR3 sequence: CAISNKGQGRDLTNEKLFF. The CDR3 DNA follows: TGTGCCATCAGTAACAAAGGACAGGGGAGGGACCTGACTAATGAAAAACTGTTTTTT.

The V call is TRBV10-3, the J call TRBJ1-4; 11 positions agree with TRBD1. The CDR3 is 14 residues long. V dropped 3 bases and J dropped 7; count of bases not matched to a gene: 1. Germline assignment: CDR1 ENHRY and CDR2 SYGVKD. CDR3 coding DNA: TGTGCCATCAGTGAAGGGACAGGGGGTGAAAAACTGTTTTTT. Its protein is CAISEGTGGEKLFF.

This clone showed up just once. The V gene is TRBV11-3, the J gene TRBJ1-4, with TRBD1 matching over 7 bases. Germline lookup yields CDR1 SGHNT and CDR2 YENEEA. The CDR3 is made up of 15 amino acids. After removal of 0 bases from V and 5 bases from J, the junction contained 3 bases not matched to a gene. The CDR3 reads CASSLEPDRNEKLFF. The CDR3 DNA reads TGTGCCAGCAGCTTAGAGCCGGACAGGAATGAAAAACTGTTTTTT. Using reference TRBV11-3 and TRBJ1-4 for the parts outside the CDR3, the full variable domain is EAGVVQSPRYKIIEKKQPVAFWCNPISGHNTLYWYLQNLGQGPELLIRYENEEAVDDSQLPKDRFSAERLKGVDSTLKIQPAELGDSAVYLCASSLEPDRNEKLFFGSGTQLSVL.

This clone has a single count. The rearrangement links TRBV29-1 to TRBJ1-2; TRBD1 matches at 7 bases. The CDR3 contains 19 residues. Germline V gene sequence: CDR1 SQVTM, CDR2 ANQGSEA. J lost 1 base, V lost 5 bases, and 22 bases had no gene match. CDR3 DNA sequence: TGCAGCGTTCTCGTTCGAGCTTTAGGGACAGAGACGGGTAACTATGGCTACACCTTC. Protein product: CSVLVRALGTETGNYGYTF.

Only one count was recorded for this clone. J is TRBJ2-3 and V is TRBV5-4; TRBD1 agrees at 7 bases. The CDR3 consists of 16 residues. V lost 4 bases and J lost 2; bases outside the gene matches: 10. CDR1 and CDR2 (germline): SGHNT, YYREEE (reference sequence). The CDR3 loop is CASSQVLDRTTDTQYF. The CDR3 DNA is TGTGCCAGCAGCCAGGTCTTGGACAGGACCACAGATACGCAGTATTTT. The variable domain in full, completed from reference TRBV5-4 and TRBJ2-3, reads ETGVTQSPTHLIKTRGQQVTLRCSSQSGHNTVSWYQQALGQGPQFIFQYYREEENGRGNFPPRFSGLQFPNYSSELNVNALELDDSALYLCASSQVLDRTTDTQYFGPGTRLTVL.

CDR3 coding DNA: TGTGCCAGCAGCGTACAGACAGGGGGCGAGCAGTACTTC. This gives the protein CASSVQTGGEQYF. This chain joins TRBV9 and TRBJ2-7; 9 nucleotides align to TRBD1. Germline assignment: CDR1 SGDLS and CDR2 YYNGEE. The V gene end was trimmed by 1 base and the J gene end by 6 bases; junction bases not matched to a gene: 2. The length of the CDR3 is 13 residues.

This clone was detected once. The rearrangement uses TRBV7-9 and TRBJ1-1; D is ambiguous. The length of the CDR3 is 13 residues. CDR1 is SEHNR, CDR2 FQNEAQ, per germline (reference sequence). V was cut by 3 bases and J by 1 base, with 6 bases left in between. CDR3 sequence: CASSFEGNTEAFF. In DNA, the CDR3 is TGTGCCAGCAGCTTTGAGGGGAACACTGAAGCTTTCTTT.

The V and J genes are TRBV14 and TRBJ1-1; possibly TRBD1 for D (5 bases). The V and J ends lost 1 base and 6 bases respectively, with 15 bases between them. CDR3 size: 15 residues. Germline V CDR1 and CDR2: SGHDN, FVKESK. CDR3 DNA: TGTGCCAGCAGCCAAGTCTGGGGGGGTAGCGCTGAAGCTTTCTTT. Its protein is CASSQVWGGSAEAFF.

CDR3 protein: CASSPPNQPGSLANTGELFF. CDR3 bases: TGTGCCAGCTCACCTCCGAATCAACCGGGGTCTCTTGCGAACACCGGGGAGCTGTTTTTT. This rearrangement joins TRBV18 to TRBJ2-2; possible D gene TRBD2, 5 bases. The ends were cut back, 3 bases at V and 0 bases at J, with 23 bases in the middle. The germline V gene encodes CDR1 KGHSH and CDR2 LQKENI. The CDR3 is 20 amino acids.

The genes are TRBV30 and TRBJ1-4; D may be TRBD1 (5 bases). Trimming shortened V by 4 bases and J by 7 bases, and 16 bases separated the two germline ends. Germline values: CDR1 GTSNPN, CDR2 SVGIG (reference sequence). The CDR3 is made up of 14 amino acids. For the CDR3, the DNA is TGTGCCTGGAACCCACAGGAAGGAACTGAAAAACTGTTTTTT. Translating gives CAWNPQEGTEKLFF.

The chain recombines TRBV19 with TRBJ2-4, with TRBD2 matching 9 bases. The CDR3 has 17 amino acids. V trimming: 5 bases; J trimming: 3 bases; junction bases outside the gene matches: 11. Germline V gene lookup returns CDR1 LNHDA and CDR2 SQIVND (reference sequence). The CDR3 DNA follows: TGTGCCAGTAGTTACCTGGGGGGCGGGAGGGACAAAAACATTCAGTACTTC. It is translated as CASSYLGGGRDKNIQYF.

J is TRBJ1-2 and V is TRBV28, with TRBD1 matching over 10 bases. Trimming took 5 bases from V and 6 from J; bases not matched to a gene: 6. CDR1 MDHEN and CDR2 SYDVKM come from the germline V gene. The length of the CDR3 is 14 residues. The CDR3 loop reads CASSPGTGANGYTF. The CDR3 nucleotides read TGTGCCAGCAGTCCCGGGACAGGGGCTAATGGCTACACCTTC.

The chain couples TRBV4-1 to TRBJ1-1; no definite D call. The ends were cut back, 4 bases at V and 0 bases at J, with 21 bases in the middle. There are 18 residues in the CDR3. Germline V gene lookup returns CDR1 MGHRA and CDR2 YSYEKL. As DNA, the CDR3 is TGCGCCAGCAGCCTGATAGCCCGCTTGAGGGTAGTGAACACTGAAGCTTTCTTT. This translates into CASSLIARLRVVNTEAFF.

The rearrangement joins TRBV10-1 to TRBJ2-1; 13 bases are shared with TRBD2. The ends lost 6 bases at V and 1 base at J; junction bases unmatched: 27. CDR1 is WNHNN, CDR2 SYGVQD, per germline (reference sequence). The length of the CDR3 is 24 residues. CDR3: CASSLTAGQHTGLAGIVSYNEQFF. For the CDR3, the DNA is TGCGCCAGCAGCCTTACTGCGGGACAACATACGGGACTAGCGGGGATCGTATCCTACAATGAGCAGTTCTTC.

This clone is a singleton in its sample. The chain couples TRBV5-1 to TRBJ2-1; TRBD2 aligns across 11 bases. With 4 bases clipped from V and 4 bases from J, the junction kept 16 bases outside the gene matches. The CDR3 runs 19 residues. Per germline, CDR1 SGHRS and CDR2 YFSETQ. Written as DNA, the CDR3 is TGCGCCAGCAGCCCCCAGGGGCTAGCGGGGGGTACTTTATACAATGAGCAGTTCTTC. Protein: CASSPQGLAGGTLYNEQFF.